A selection of T cell receptor beta chains follows, all from one sample in a study of blood T cells in healthy people across ages. MiXCR was run by TCRdb on the 5' RACE reads, yielding one entry per CDR3 protein. The sample carries roughly 2 million distinct CDR3 sequences, 49% recorded once. Sequenced input: blood. The receptor set was obtained from a woman aged 40 to 49 in good health. The CDR3 runs from the conserved cysteine through the conserved F or W. The D gene is left open where the match is weak. Only some rows state a clone size, as once, few, many or a class for expanded clones.

many - TRBJ2-5 TRBV12-3/TRBV12-4 CASSLFGPQETQYF TGTGCCAGCAGTTTATTTGGGCCACAAGAGACCCAGTACTTC
- TRBD2 TRBJ2-1 TRBV4-3 CASSQDQTSTNEQFF TGCGCCAGCAGCCAAGATCAGACTAGCACCAATGAGCAGTTCTTC
- - TRBJ2-5 TRBV11-2 CASSLSIGLRETQYF TGCGCCAGCAGCTTAAGTATTGGGCTGAGGGAGACCCAGTACTTC
- TRBD2 TRBJ2-3 TRBV20-1 CSAPRGTSGGPDTQYF TGCAGTGCCCCTCGGGGGACTAGCGGGGGTCCAGATACGCAGTATTTT
few - TRBJ2-1 TRBV5-1 CASRLYTSSYNEQFF TGCGCCAGCAGGCTGTATACGAGCTCCTACAATGAGCAGTTCTTC
- TRBD1 TRBJ1-5 TRBV12-3/TRBV12-4 CASRGQGNRNQPQHF TGTGCCAGCAGAGGACAGGGAAATAGGAATCAGCCCCAGCATTTT
few - TRBJ2-1 TRBV6-2/TRBV6-3 CASSYSLSGGDGSYNEQFF TGTGCCAGCAGTTACTCGTTATCTGGCGGCGATGGCTCCTACAATGAGCAGTTCTTC
few - TRBJ2-5 TRBV20-1 CSAREWVTGQETQYF TGCAGTGCTAGAGAGTGGGTCACAGGGCAAGAGACCCAGTACTTC
- - TRBJ2-7 TRBV6-8 CASSWVGAPCEQYF TGTGCCAGCAGTTGGGTGGGGGCCCCCTGCGAGCAGTACTTC
few - TRBJ2-7 TRBV5-5 CASSPEAGVYEQYF TGTGCCAGCAGCCCCGAAGCAGGGGTTTACGAGCAGTACTTC
- - TRBJ2-7 TRBV14 CASSQNSVGEQYF TGTGCCAGCAGCCAAAATTCTGTGGGCGAGCAGTACTTC
- - TRBJ2-5 TRBV10-3 CAIRGPGRGALGETQYF TGTGCCATCAGGGGACCGGGACGGGGGGCATTAGGAGAGACCCAGTACTTC
- - TRBJ2-3 TRBV20-1 CSARTSWTEASTDTQYF TGCAGTGCTAGAACCTCGTGGACAGAGGCTAGCACAGATACGCAGTATTTT
- - TRBJ1-2 TRBV7-2 CASSLDIRGYTF TGTGCCAGCAGCTTAGACATTCGGGGCTACACCTTC
few - TRBJ1-2 TRBV29-1 CSVTRTDYGYTF TGCAGCGTCACCAGGACTGACTATGGCTACACCTTC
- - TRBJ1-5 TRBV2 CASSEAEVRAGNQPQHF TGTGCCAGCAGTGAAGCGGAGGTCAGGGCTGGCAATCAGCCCCAGCATTTT
- TRBD2 TRBJ2-7 TRBV13 CASSLSGLAGSSYEQYF TGTGCCAGCAGCTTGTCGGGTCTAGCGGGCTCCTCCTACGAGCAGTACTTC